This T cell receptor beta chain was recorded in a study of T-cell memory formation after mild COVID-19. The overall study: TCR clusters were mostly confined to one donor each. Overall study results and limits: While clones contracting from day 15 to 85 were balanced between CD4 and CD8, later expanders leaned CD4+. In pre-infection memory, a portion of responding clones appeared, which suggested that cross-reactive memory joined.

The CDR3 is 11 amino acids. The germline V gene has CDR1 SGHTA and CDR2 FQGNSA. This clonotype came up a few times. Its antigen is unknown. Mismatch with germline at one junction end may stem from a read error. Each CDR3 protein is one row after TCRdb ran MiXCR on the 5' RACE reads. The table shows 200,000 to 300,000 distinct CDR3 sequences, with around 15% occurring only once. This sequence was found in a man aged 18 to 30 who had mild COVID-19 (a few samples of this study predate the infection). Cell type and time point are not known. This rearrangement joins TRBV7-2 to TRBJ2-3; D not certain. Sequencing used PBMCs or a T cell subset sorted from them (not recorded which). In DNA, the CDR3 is TGTGCCAGCCGCTTCTTCGATACGCAGTATTTT. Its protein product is CASRFFDTQYF.